The entry below gives a single TCR beta chain sequence along with its context. Its antigen is undetermined. This sample was taken from a study of a mutant IDH1 vaccine in newly diagnosed glioma. Study-wide background: Treated individuals were around 62% male and approximately 38% female, averaging about 37 years of age. Before enrollment, the patients had been treated with radiotherapy alone, temozolomide alone, or both together. Most of them had received both.

With 5 bases removed from V and 4 bases from J, the gap between germline ends came to 3 bases. This CDR3 comprises 11 residues. Per the germline V gene, CDR1 is LGHNT and CDR2 is FRNRAP. Data came from immunoSEQ multiplex PCR; TCRdb stores just in-frame clones and leaves some out. The data show under 150,000 clones, around 77% seen once. The study, taken as a whole, reports: It seemed that pseudoprogression was not linked to changes in the top peripheral T cell clonotypes. Among all patients, vaccine-induced immune responses occurred in roughly 93%.

The time point is: week 11, during vaccination. All doses held 300 ug of mutant IDH1 20-mer peptide, with topical imiquimod. This specimen was PBMCs, taken from a glioma patient whose treatment included an IDH1 peptide vaccine. The chain couples TRBV12-5 to TRBJ2-1; D unresolved. This sequence was found in a man aged 35-49 years with glioma. The CDR3 DNA reads as TGTGCTAGTGGTCTATACAATGAGCAGTTCTTC. This codes for CASGLYNEQFF.